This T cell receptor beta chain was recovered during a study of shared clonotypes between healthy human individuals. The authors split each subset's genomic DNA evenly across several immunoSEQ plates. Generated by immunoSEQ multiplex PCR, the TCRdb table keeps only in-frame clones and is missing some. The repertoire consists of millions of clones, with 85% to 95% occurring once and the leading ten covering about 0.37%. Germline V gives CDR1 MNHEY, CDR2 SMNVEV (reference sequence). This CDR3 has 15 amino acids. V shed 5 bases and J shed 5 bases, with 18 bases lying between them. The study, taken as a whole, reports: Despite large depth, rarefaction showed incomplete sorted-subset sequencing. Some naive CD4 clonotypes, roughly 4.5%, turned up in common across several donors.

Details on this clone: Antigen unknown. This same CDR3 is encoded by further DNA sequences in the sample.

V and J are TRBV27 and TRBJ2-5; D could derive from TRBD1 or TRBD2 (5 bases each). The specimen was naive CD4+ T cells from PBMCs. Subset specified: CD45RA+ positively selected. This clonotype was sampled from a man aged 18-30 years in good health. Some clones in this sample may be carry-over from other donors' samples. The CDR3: CASSLSGALWETQYF. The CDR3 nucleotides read TGTGCCAGCAGTCTGTCCGGGGCTTTATGGGAGACCCAGTACTTC.